The text below deals with one TCR beta chain. The sample belongs to a study of CD8 T cells in Susac syndrome. The CDR3 covers 18 residues. The germline CDR1 and CDR2 sequences are SGHVS and FQNEAQ. The V and J ends lost 6 bases and 3 bases, in that order; junction bases with no gene match: 9. The RNA input was about 0.5 to 1 ug, and it was reverse transcribed with random hexamers. TCR beta CDR3 was amplified by immunoSEQ covering 54 Vbeta and 13 Jbeta. TCRdb re-called the immunoSEQ multiplex PCR reads through MiXCR, storing one row per CDR3 protein. Of about 300,000 distinct CDR3 sequences in the sample, around 91% were seen once. The CD8+ and CD4+ T cells were isolated magnetically using a negative isolation approach, whereas the TEMRA cells were enriched by FACS.

The clonotype originates from a human donor with multiple sclerosis. V and J are TRBV7-8 and TRBJ2-2, with TRBD2 matching over 14 bases. Sequenced material: CD8+ T cells from PBMCs. CDR3: CASSSSTSGRAYTGELFF. CDR3 nucleotides: TGTGCCAGCAGTTCATCGACTAGCGGGAGGGCCTACACCGGGGAGCTGTTTTTT.